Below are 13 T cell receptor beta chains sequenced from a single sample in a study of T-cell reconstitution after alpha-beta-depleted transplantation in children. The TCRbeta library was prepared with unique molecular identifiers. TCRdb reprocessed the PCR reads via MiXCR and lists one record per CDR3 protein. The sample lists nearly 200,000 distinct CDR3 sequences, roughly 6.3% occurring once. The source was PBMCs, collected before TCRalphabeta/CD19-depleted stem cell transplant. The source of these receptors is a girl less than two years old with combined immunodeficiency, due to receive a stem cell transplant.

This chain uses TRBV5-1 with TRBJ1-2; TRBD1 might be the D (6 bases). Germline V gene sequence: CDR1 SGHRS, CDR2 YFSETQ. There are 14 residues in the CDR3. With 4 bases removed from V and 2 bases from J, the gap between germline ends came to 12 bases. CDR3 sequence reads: CASSRPQGNYGYTF. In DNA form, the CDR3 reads TGCGCCAGCAGCAGACCTCAGGGGAACTATGGCTACACCTTC. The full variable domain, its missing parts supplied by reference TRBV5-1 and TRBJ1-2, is KAGVTQTPRYLIKTRGQQVTLSCSPISGHRSVSWYQQTPGQGLQFLFEYFSETQRNKGNFPGRFSGRQFSNSRSEMNVSTLELGDSALYLCASSRPQGNYGYTFGSGTRLTVV.

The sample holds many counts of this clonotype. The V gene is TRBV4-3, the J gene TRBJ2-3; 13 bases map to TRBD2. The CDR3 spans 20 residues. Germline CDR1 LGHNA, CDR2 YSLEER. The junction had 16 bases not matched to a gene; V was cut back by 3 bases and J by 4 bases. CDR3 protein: CASSQGTSGKYGGSADTQYF. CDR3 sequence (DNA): TGCGCCAGCAGCCAGGGGACTAGCGGGAAATACGGAGGGTCCGCAGATACGCAGTATTTT.

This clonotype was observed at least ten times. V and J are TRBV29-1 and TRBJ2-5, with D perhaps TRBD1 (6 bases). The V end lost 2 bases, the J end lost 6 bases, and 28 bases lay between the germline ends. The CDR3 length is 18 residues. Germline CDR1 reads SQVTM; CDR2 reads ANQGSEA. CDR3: CSVEKFGPGALETKTQYF. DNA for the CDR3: TGCAGCGTTGAAAAATTTGGGCCAGGGGCTTTGGAGACAAAGACCCAGTACTTC.

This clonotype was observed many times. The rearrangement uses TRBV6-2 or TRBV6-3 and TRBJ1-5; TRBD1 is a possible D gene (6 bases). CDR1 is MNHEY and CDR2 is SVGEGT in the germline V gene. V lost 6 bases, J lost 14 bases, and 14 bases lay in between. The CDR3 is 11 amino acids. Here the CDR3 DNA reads TGTGCCAGCAGCCCAGGGGACACGGAGCATTTT. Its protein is CASSPGDTEHF.

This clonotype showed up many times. This CDR3 reads CSVQITGANTEAFF. As DNA, the CDR3 is TGCAGCGTTCAAATTACAGGGGCGAACACTGAAGCTTTCTTT. The V and J genes are TRBV29-1 and TRBJ1-1; 7 nucleotides align to TRBD1. V dropped 5 bases and J dropped 1; count of bases not matched to a gene: 7. Germline CDR1 is SQVTM and CDR2 is ANQGSEA. The CDR3 totals 14 residues.

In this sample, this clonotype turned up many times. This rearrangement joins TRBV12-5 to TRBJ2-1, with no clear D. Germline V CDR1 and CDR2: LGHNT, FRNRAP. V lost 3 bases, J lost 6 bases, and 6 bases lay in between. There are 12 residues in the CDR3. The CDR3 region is CASGFSINEQFF. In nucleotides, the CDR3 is TGTGCTAGTGGTTTCAGCATCAATGAGCAGTTCTTC.

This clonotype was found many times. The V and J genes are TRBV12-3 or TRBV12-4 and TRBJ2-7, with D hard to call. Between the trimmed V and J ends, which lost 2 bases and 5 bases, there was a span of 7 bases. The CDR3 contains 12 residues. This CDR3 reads CASSLLGHEQYF. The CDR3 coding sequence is TGTGCCAGCAGTTTACTCGGCCACGAGCAGTACTTC.

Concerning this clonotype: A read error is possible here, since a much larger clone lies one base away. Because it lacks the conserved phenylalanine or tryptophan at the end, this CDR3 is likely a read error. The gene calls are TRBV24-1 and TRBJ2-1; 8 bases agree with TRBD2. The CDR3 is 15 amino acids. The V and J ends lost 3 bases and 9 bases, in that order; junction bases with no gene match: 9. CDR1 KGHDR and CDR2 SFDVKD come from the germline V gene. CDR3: CATSDRGGRRGEQFS. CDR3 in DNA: TGTGCCACCAGTGATCGGGGGGGTCGGAGGGGTGAGCAGTTCTCC.

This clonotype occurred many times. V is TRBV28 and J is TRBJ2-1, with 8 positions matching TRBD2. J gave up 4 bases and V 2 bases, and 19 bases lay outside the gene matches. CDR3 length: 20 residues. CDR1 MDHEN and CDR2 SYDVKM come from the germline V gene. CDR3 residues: CASSLKVWSGRGQSYNEQFF. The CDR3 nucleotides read TGTGCCAGCAGTTTAAAGGTGTGGAGCGGGAGAGGGCAGAGTTACAATGAGCAGTTCTTC.

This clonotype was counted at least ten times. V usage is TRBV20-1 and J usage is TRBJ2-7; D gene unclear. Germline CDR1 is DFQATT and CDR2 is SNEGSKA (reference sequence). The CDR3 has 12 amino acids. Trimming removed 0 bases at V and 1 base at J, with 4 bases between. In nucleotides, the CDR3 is TGCAGTGCTAGAGAAGTTTCCTACGAGCAGTACTTC. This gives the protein CSAREVSYEQYF.

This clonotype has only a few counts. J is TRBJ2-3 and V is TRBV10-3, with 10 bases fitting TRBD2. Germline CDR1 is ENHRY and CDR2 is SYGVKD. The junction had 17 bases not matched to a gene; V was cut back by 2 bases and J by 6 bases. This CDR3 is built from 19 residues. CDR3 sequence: CAISEGTSVLRHTGDTQYF. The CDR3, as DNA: TGTGCCATCAGTGAGGGGACTAGCGTTCTCCGCCATACGGGGGATACGCAGTATTTT.

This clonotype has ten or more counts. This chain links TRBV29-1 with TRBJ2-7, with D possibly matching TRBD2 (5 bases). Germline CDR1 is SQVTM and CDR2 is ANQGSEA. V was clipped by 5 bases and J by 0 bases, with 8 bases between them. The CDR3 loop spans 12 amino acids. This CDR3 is CSVIGSSYEQYF. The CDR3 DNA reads TGCAGCGTTATAGGGAGCTCCTACGAGCAGTACTTC.

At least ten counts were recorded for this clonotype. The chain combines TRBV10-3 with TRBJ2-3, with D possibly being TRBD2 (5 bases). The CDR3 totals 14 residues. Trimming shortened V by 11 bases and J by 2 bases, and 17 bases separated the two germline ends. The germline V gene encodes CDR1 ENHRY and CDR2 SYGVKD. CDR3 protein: CAVARGGPTDTQYF. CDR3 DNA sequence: TGTGCCGTCGCCCGGGGTGGACCCACAGATACGCAGTATTTT.